These 23 T cell receptor beta chains originate from one sample sequenced in a study of cytomegalovirus exposure and HLA in healthy donors (dated 2017 in TCRdb). The method was the immunoSEQ multiplex PCR assay. The multiplex PCR relied on a mix of 60 forward primers for TCR Vbeta segments and 13 reverse primers for TCR Jbeta segments. Here the immuneACCESS table is served through TCRdb, limited to in-frame sequences with V and J called. Missing clones are a known gap in these copies; in checked studies unresolved V genes cover under half, and the rest lacks a known reason. The table kept for this sample lists approximately 68,000 clones. The ten largest clones take up 7.5% of the sample. Input material: PBMCs. All receptors derive from a female donor in good health and CMV-seropositive.

This chain joins TRBV6-1 and TRBJ1-5; no clear D. The CDR3 is made up of 15 amino acids. Trimming removed 2 bases at V and 0 bases at J, with 8 bases between. Germline V CDR1 and CDR2: MNHNS, SASEGT. CDR3 amino acids: CASSEIVYSNQPQHF. CDR3 in DNA: TGTGCCAGCAGTGAAATAGTCTATAGCAATCAGCCCCAGCATTTT.

The chain is built from TRBV27 and TRBJ1-5; weak D call: TRBD1 (6 bases). There are 13 residues in the CDR3. Trimming stripped 6 bases from V and 7 bases from J, with 13 bases between. Germline CDR1 reads MNHEY; CDR2 reads SMNVEV (reference sequence). The chain's CDR3 is CASSTGFSQPQHF. The CDR3 coding sequence is TGTGCCAGCAGCACAGGGTTCAGCCAGCCCCAGCATTTT.

The chain joins TRBV2 to TRBJ2-2; D gene ambiguous. V was trimmed by 7 bases and J by 0 bases, leaving 9 bases between them. This CDR3 has 14 residues. Germline CDR1 reads SNHLY; CDR2 reads FYNNEI. CDR3 sequence (DNA): TGTGCCAGCACGACACAAACGAACACCGGGGAGCTGTTTTTT. Its translation is CASTTQTNTGELFF.

The genes are TRBV5-6 and TRBJ2-2; 11 bases match TRBD2. Germline loops: CDR1 SGHDT, CDR2 YYEEEE. V shed 1 base and J 4 bases; nucleotides not matched to a gene: 3. The CDR3 extends over 16 amino acids. The CDR3 reads CASSLLGLAATGELFF. For the CDR3, the DNA is TGTGCCAGCAGCTTGCTGGGACTAGCGGCCACCGGGGAGCTGTTTTTT.

The chain combines TRBV27 with TRBJ1-1; no firm D call. V lost 0 bases and J lost 0, with 8 bases in between. The germline CDR1 and CDR2 sequences are MNHEY and SMNVEV (reference sequence). The CDR3 is 15 amino acids. CDR3 bases: TGTGCCAGCAGTTTATCTCGGGGTGTGAACACTGAAGCTTTCTTT. It yields the protein CASSLSRGVNTEAFF.

About this clone: The junction departs from germline at one end; a sequencing error may be responsible. This chain uses TRBV30 with TRBJ1-2; the match to TRBD1 covers 7 bases. The CDR3 is 14 amino acids. Germline CDR1 and CDR2: GTSNPN and SVGIG (reference sequence). CDR3 coding DNA: TGTGCCGGGAGGGGGCTCGGCCTTTCGGCGGGCTACACCTTC. Amino acids: CAGRGLGLSAGYTF. The whole variable domain, filled in from reference TRBV30 and TRBJ1-2, reads SQTIHQWPATLVQPVGSPLSLECTVEGTSNPNLYWYRQAAGRGLQLLFYSVGIGQISSEVPQNLSASRPQDRQFILSSKKLLLSDSGFYLCAGRGLGLSAGYTFGSGTRLTVV.

The rearrangement uses TRBV10-2 and TRBJ2-3; D is unresolved. Germline lookup yields CDR1 WSHSY and CDR2 SAAADI. This CDR3 comprises 13 residues. Trimming took 5 bases from V and 2 from J, leaving 8 bases between them. Here the CDR3 reads CASSLRLTDTQYF. DNA of the CDR3: TGCGCCAGCAGTCTCCGACTCACAGATACGCAGTATTTT.

V is TRBV5-6 and J is TRBJ2-7, with D perhaps matching TRBD1 (6 bases). Per the germline V gene, CDR1 is SGHDT and CDR2 is YYEEEE. This CDR3 region has 13 residues. The V end lost 7 bases, the J end lost 0 bases, and 11 bases lay between the germline ends. Here the CDR3 DNA reads TGTGCCAGCTCCCCAGGGGCCTCCTACGAGCAGTACTTC. Translating it yields CASSPGASYEQYF.

The gene calls are TRBV7-2 and TRBJ1-2; D is ambiguous. V was trimmed by 1 base and J by 8 bases, leaving 11 bases between them. Germline V CDR1 and CDR2: SGHTA, FQGNSA. This CDR3 has 13 residues. The CDR3 sequence is CASSLVSQSGYTF. The CDR3 region has the DNA TGTGCCAGCAGCTTAGTTTCCCAGTCGGGCTACACCTTC.

J is TRBJ2-7 and V is TRBV9; D possibly corresponds to TRBD1 (5 bases). The CDR3 runs to 16 residues. Germline V gives CDR1 SGDLS, CDR2 YYNGEE. V was trimmed by 0 bases and J by 2 bases, leaving 15 bases between them. For the CDR3, the DNA is TGTGCCAGCAGCGTAGTTGGGTTGGGGCCGCCCTACGAGCAGTACTTC. Its protein is CASSVVGLGPPYEQYF.

This chain joins TRBV6-1 and TRBJ2-7, with D tentatively TRBD2 (7 bases). CDR1 is MNHNS and CDR2 is SASEGT in the germline V gene. The CDR3 contains 15 residues. V lost 10 bases, J lost 3 bases, and 22 bases lay in between. The CDR3 protein is CATYGRGAGIYEQYF. DNA of the CDR3: TGTGCCACCTACGGTCGGGGGGCTGGAATCTACGAGCAGTACTTC.

The chain uses TRBV6-5 and TRBJ2-2, with 7 bases aligning to TRBD1. The CDR3 loop spans 15 amino acids. Losses at the gene ends were 6 bases for V and 0 bases for J; bases not matched to a gene: 4. The germline CDR1 and CDR2 sequences are MNHEY and SVGAGI. CDR3 protein: CASRGQRPNTGELFF. CDR3 in DNA: TGTGCCAGCAGGGGACAGCGTCCGAACACCGGGGAGCTGTTTTTT.

The chain links TRBV6-1 to TRBJ2-7; 8 bases line up with TRBD1. Germline CDR1 MNHNS, CDR2 SASEGT. This CDR3 is built from 15 residues. V lost 3 bases and J lost 0; bases outside the gene matches: 4. The CDR3 nucleotides read TGTGCCAGCAGTGAGGGGACAGGACTCTCCTACGAGCAGTACTTC. It translates to CASSEGTGLSYEQYF.

The chain has TRBV5-1 and TRBJ1-2; 7 nucleotides line up with TRBD1. The trim removed 4 bases at V and 4 bases at J, leaving 7 bases unmatched. The CDR3 consists of 14 residues. From germline, CDR1 is SGHRS and CDR2 YFSETQ. This chain's CDR3 is CASSPRTGSYGYTF. For the CDR3, the DNA is TGCGCCAGCAGCCCAAGGACAGGAAGCTATGGCTACACCTTC.

V gene TRBV18 combines with J gene TRBJ1-3; D ambiguous. CDR1 is KGHSH and CDR2 is LQKENI in the germline V gene. The CDR3 sequence is 15 residues long. V was cut by 5 bases and J by 0 bases, with 11 bases left in between. The chain's CDR3 is CASSARQLSGNTIYF. The CDR3 nucleotides are TGTGCCAGCTCAGCGCGACAACTCTCTGGAAACACCATATATTTT. The full variable domain, in which reference TRBV18 and TRBJ1-3 provide the parts outside the CDR3, is NAGVMQNPRHLVRRRGQEARLRCSPMKGHSHVYWYRQLPEEGLKFMVYLQKENIIDESGMPKERFSAEFPKEGPSILRIQQVVRGDSAAYFCASSARQLSGNTIYFGEGSWLTVV.

This chain links TRBV7-9 with TRBJ2-2; D is unclear. The CDR3 is 16 amino acids. Trimming shortened V by 9 bases and J by 5 bases, and 22 bases separated the two germline ends. Germline V lookup: CDR1 SEHNR, CDR2 FQNEAQ (reference sequence). CDR3 residues: CASPVSNHSWTGELFF. DNA for the CDR3: TGTGCCAGTCCTGTGTCGAACCACTCATGGACCGGGGAGCTGTTTTTT.

This chain links TRBV7-6 with TRBJ1-5, with TRBD1 identical over 9 bases. With V trimmed by 5 bases and J by 5 bases, 7 bases remained unmatched. The CDR3 has 15 residues. Per the germline V gene, CDR1 is SGHVS and CDR2 is FNYEAQ. The CDR3 coding sequence is TGTGCCAGCAGCCCCCGACAGGGGGGGGATCAGCCCCAGCATTTT. It codes for CASSPRQGGDQPQHF.

The chain employs TRBV5-1 and TRBJ1-4; D unclear. Trimming removed 0 bases from V and 0 bases from J, with 15 bases in between. Germline V gene lookup returns CDR1 SGHRS and CDR2 YFSETQ. The CDR3 consists of 18 residues. Here the CDR3 reads CASSLAGFPGATNEKLFF. The CDR3 nucleotides are TGCGCCAGCAGCTTGGCCGGTTTTCCAGGTGCAACTAATGAAAAACTGTTTTTT.

The J gene is TRBJ1-5, the V gene TRBV4-1; unclear D gene. The CDR3 length is 13 residues. In germline, CDR1 is MGHRA, CDR2 YSYEKL. Trimming stripped 0 bases from V and 9 bases from J, with 9 bases between. The CDR3 nucleotides are TGCGCCAGCAGCCAAGAACATATCCCGCCCCAGCATTTT. As protein: CASSQEHIPPQHF.

The rearrangement joins TRBV27 to TRBJ2-1, with D perhaps TRBD1 (5 bases). V lost 6 bases to trimming and J lost 4 bases, with 10 bases between them. CDR1 is MNHEY and CDR2 is SMNVEV in the germline V gene (reference sequence). There are 13 residues in the CDR3. The CDR3 DNA follows: TGTGCCAGCAGCCTAGGGGTTTACAATGAGCAGTTCTTC. Translating gives CASSLGVYNEQFF.

The chain links TRBV18 to TRBJ1-2; 8 bases agree with TRBD1. J gave up 8 bases and V 2 bases, and 7 bases lay outside the gene matches. Germline-derived CDR1 and CDR2 are KGHSH and LQKENI. The CDR3 loop spans 14 amino acids. The CDR3 protein is CASSPTGGAGGYTF. DNA for the CDR3: TGTGCCAGCTCACCAACAGGGGGTGCGGGAGGCTACACCTTC. Full variable domain (outside the CDR3, taken from reference TRBV18 and TRBJ1-2): NAGVMQNPRHLVRRRGQEARLRCSPMKGHSHVYWYRQLPEEGLKFMVYLQKENIIDESGMPKERFSAEFPKEGPSILRIQQVVRGDSAAYFCASSPTGGAGGYTFGSGTRLTVV.

The chain has TRBV29-1 and TRBJ1-2; maybe TRBD1 (5 bases). CDR1 SQVTM and CDR2 ANQGSEA come from the germline V gene. CDR3 size: 15 residues. Trimming took 3 bases from V and 3 from J, leaving 17 bases between them. CDR3 in DNA: TGCAGCGTTGATCCTCCCCCGGGGGGTGACTATGGCTACACCTTC. Amino acids: CSVDPPPGGDYGYTF.

The V gene is TRBV6-1, the J gene TRBJ2-7; 7 bases align to TRBD2. V shed 6 bases, J shed 3 bases, and the junction held 5 bases outside the gene matches. There are 13 residues in the CDR3. Germline-derived CDR1 and CDR2 are MNHNS and SASEGT. CDR3 protein: CASRASGDYEQYF. CDR3 DNA: TGTGCCAGCAGGGCTAGCGGAGACTACGAGCAGTACTTC.